This T cell receptor beta chain was captured by sequencing in a study of CD8+ T cells in alopecia areata. General observations from the study: Lesional tissue from the scalp (especially in alopecia totalis/universalis) showed higher clonality than normal scalp.

Extraction and reverse transcription of RNA yielded cDNA as the sequencing template. Some clones are missing from TCRdb's copy, which holds only in-frame ones; the method was immunoSEQ multiplex PCR. Here the sample spans under 130,000 clones, 55% being singletons. The CDR3 runs 14 residues. The ends lost 3 bases at V and 3 bases at J; junction bases unmatched: 0. Germline V lookup: CDR1 SGHRS, CDR2 YFSETQ. A few counts support this clone. Antigen specificity is unknown. The source of this sequence is a human donor in good health. The rearrangement links TRBV5-1 to TRBJ1-4, with 9 bases that match TRBD1. Sequencing was performed on CD4+ T cells sorted from blood. The CDR3 region has the DNA TGCGCCAGCAGCTGGACAGGGGCTAATGAAAAACTGTTTTTT. Protein sequence: CASSWTGANEKLFF.